This T cell receptor beta chain was obtained from a study of cytomegalovirus exposure and HLA in healthy donors. Turning to the study itself: Early released data had about 80 million unique TCRs, all coming from HLA-typed donors. When 398 donors were genotyped, about 86% of them were found to fall in the Caucasian-associated ancestry cluster. Study-wide results and limits: Per published reports, the classifier diagnosed cytomegalovirus status with high specificity and sensitivity.

The PCR contained 60 Vbeta and 13 Jbeta primers. Clones were sequenced by immunoSEQ multiplex PCR, and TCRdb holds only the in-frame ones, with some missing. There are over 80,000 clones in the sample; around 73% occur only once, and 3% to 4% lies in the top ten. With regard to this clone: The antigen is not known. Other DNA sequences in this specimen translate into the identical CDR3.

Material for sequencing was PBMCs. This receptor was taken from a man between 35 and 55 years old in good health and CMV-seronegative.

CDR3 sequence reads: CASSPGTATDTQYF. DNA for the CDR3: TGCGCCAGCAGCCCAGGGACAGCCACAGATACGCAGTATTTT. The genes are TRBV5-1 and TRBJ2-3; 7 bases align to TRBD1. The CDR3 sequence is 14 residues long. CDR1 SGHRS and CDR2 YFSETQ come from the germline V gene. Unmatched junction bases numbered 4, after V lost 4 bases and J lost 2 bases.